This TCR beta chain was retrieved from a study of beta chain features in type 1 diabetes. cDNA synthesis used the whole RNA isolate, giving expressed TCRB sequences. The protocol was immunoSEQ multiplex PCR, while the TCRdb copy is restricted to in-frame clones and leaves out a portion. This table holds hundreds of thousands of clones, approximately 30% found once. Germline loops: CDR1 SGHRS, CDR2 YFSETQ. V was shortened by 1 base and J by 4 bases, with 20 bases between the two germline ends. The CDR3 contains 17 residues. Using CD45RO/CCR7/CD25/CD127/CD95/CD27, CD4+ naive, central memory, regulatory and stem cell-like memory cells were sorted.

The specimen was naive CD4+ T cells from blood. The source of this sequence is a man between 18 and 29 years old in good health. This chain uses TRBV5-1 with TRBJ2-5; possibly TRBD1 for D (6 bases). The CDR3 sequence is CASSLLIGDTSRETQYF. CDR3 DNA: TGCGCCAGCAGCTTGCTGATAGGGGACACAAGTAGAGAGACCCAGTACTTC.